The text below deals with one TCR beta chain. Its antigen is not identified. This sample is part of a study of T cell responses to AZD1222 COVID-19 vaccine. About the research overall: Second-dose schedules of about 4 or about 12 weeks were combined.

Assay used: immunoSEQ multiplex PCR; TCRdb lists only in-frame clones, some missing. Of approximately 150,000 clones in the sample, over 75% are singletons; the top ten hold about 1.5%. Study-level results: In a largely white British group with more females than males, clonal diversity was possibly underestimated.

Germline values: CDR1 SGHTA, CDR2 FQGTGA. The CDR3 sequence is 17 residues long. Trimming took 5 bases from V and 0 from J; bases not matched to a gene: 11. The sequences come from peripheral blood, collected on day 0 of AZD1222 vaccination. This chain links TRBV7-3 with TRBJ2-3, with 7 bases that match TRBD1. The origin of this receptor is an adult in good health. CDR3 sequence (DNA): TGTGCCAGCAGCCTCCAGGGGGAGTCTCGTAGCACAGATACGCAGTATTTT. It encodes CASSLQGESRSTDTQYF.